One sample yielded the 24 T cell receptor beta chains listed below, sequenced in a study of T cells in localized non-small cell lung cancer. Produced via immunoSEQ multiplex PCR; TCRdb's table is partial and in-frame only. The profile shows about 19,000 clones, about four fifths of them singletons. Source: peripheral blood, taken before any cancer treatment. The receptors were sampled from a female donor older than 55 with stage I lung adenocarcinoma.

V is TRBV29-1 and J is TRBJ2-7; TRBD1 aligns across 9 bases. Germline lookup yields CDR1 SQVTM and CDR2 ANQGSEA. V shed 8 bases, J shed 5 bases, and the junction held 7 bases outside the gene matches. CDR3 length equals 12 residues. In DNA form, the CDR3 reads TGCAGCACCTGGGACAGGGTCCACGAGCAGTACTTC. It specifies CSTWDRVHEQYF.

This chain links TRBV5-1 with TRBJ2-5; D unresolved. Between the trimmed V and J ends, which lost 2 bases and 1 base, there was a span of 0 bases. The V gene's germline CDR1 is SGHRS and CDR2 YFSETQ. The CDR3 spans 11 residues. The CDR3 DNA is TGCGCCAGCAGCTTCCAAGAGACCCAGTACTTC. This gives the protein CASSFQETQYF.

J is TRBJ1-1 and V is TRBV6-6, with D maybe TRBD1 (5 bases). V was shortened by 3 bases and J by 4 bases, with 15 bases between the two germline ends. Germline V lookup: CDR1 MNHNY, CDR2 SVGAGI (reference sequence). The CDR3 totals 15 residues. Here the CDR3 DNA reads TGTGCCAGCAGTTATACAGGCGTTGGAAGCACTGAAGCTTTCTTT. It encodes CASSYTGVGSTEAFF.

The chain combines TRBV20-1 with TRBJ1-4; 7 nucleotides agree with TRBD1. Germline V gene sequence: CDR1 DFQATT, CDR2 SNEGSKA (reference sequence). The CDR3 spans 11 residues. The ends lost 2 bases at V and 14 bases at J; junction bases unmatched: 5. In nucleotides, the CDR3 is TGCAGTGCTAGAATGCCAGGGGGGCTGTTTTTT. Translating gives CSARMPGGLFF.

The chain recombines TRBV9 with TRBJ1-5, with D tentatively TRBD1 (6 bases). Germline loops: CDR1 SGDLS, CDR2 YYNGEE. CDR3 length: 13 residues. V was pared by 7 bases and J by 8 bases, with 16 bases between. DNA for the CDR3: TGTGCCAGCGGAACAGGGAGTAGTAAGCCCCAGCATTTT. This encodes CASGTGSSKPQHF.

The rearrangement uses TRBV21-1 and TRBJ1-1. TRBV21-1 counts as a pseudogene. This CDR3 region has 18 residues. The CDR3 DNA reads TGTGCCAGCAGCAAAGGTGGGGAGGCAGGGCCTATGAACACTGAAGCTTTCTTT. Protein: CASSKGGEAGPMNTEAFF.

This clone was counted only a few times. The chain employs TRBV19 and TRBJ2-7; 7 nucleotides match TRBD2. In germline, CDR1 is LNHDA, CDR2 SQIVND (reference sequence). The CDR3 is made up of 14 amino acids. V dropped 3 bases and J dropped 4; count of bases not matched to a gene: 6. The CDR3 DNA sequence: TGTGCCAGTAGTATCCTTGACGGGGGGTACGAGCAGTACTTC. Residues: CASSILDGGYEQYF.

DNA for the CDR3: TGTGCCAGCAGCGACCCGACAGGAACTAATGAAAAACTGTTTTTT. Its translation: CASSDPTGTNEKLFF. This chain joins TRBV5-6 and TRBJ1-4; tentative D call: TRBD1 (6 bases). The V gene lost 4 bases and the J gene lost 1 base, with 11 bases spanning the gap. This CDR3 has 15 residues. The germline gives CDR1 SGHDT, CDR2 YYEEEE.

V usage is TRBV4-1 and J usage is TRBJ2-7; perhaps TRBD1 as D (6 bases). V gave up 0 bases and J gave up 4 bases, with 10 bases separating them. The CDR3 loop spans 14 amino acids. CDR1 MGHRA and CDR2 YSYEKL come from the germline V gene. This chain's CDR3 is CASSQEPDRYEQYF. CDR3 nucleotides: TGCGCCAGCAGCCAAGAACCCGACAGGTACGAGCAGTACTTC.

The V and J genes are TRBV9 and TRBJ2-5, with TRBD2 identical over 12 bases. V lost 0 bases, J lost 5 bases, and 5 bases stayed unmatched. CDR1 is SGDLS and CDR2 is YYNGEE in the germline V gene. This CDR3 has 16 residues. The CDR3 sequence: CASSVGGLAGRETQYF. In nucleotides, the CDR3 is TGTGCCAGCAGCGTAGGCGGACTAGCGGGGAGGGAGACCCAGTACTTC.

In regard to this clone: A junction boundary mismatches the germline segment, possibly from a read error. The J gene is TRBJ1-1, the V gene TRBV7-8, with D perhaps matching TRBD1 (5 bases). CDR1 SGHVS and CDR2 FQNEAQ come from the germline V gene. The CDR3 length is 14 residues. CDR3 sequence: CAISLWGRDTEAFF. For the CDR3, the DNA is TGTGCCATCAGCTTATGGGGCAGGGACACTGAAGCTTTCTTT.

This clone was seen once. The V and J genes are TRBV6-6 and TRBJ2-1; D gene unclear. This CDR3 region has 11 residues. CDR1 and CDR2 (germline): MNHNY, SVGAGI (reference sequence). The ends were cut back, 2 bases at V and 7 bases at J, with 3 bases in the middle. The CDR3: CASSYTNEQFF. In DNA form, the CDR3 reads TGTGCCAGCAGTTACACAAATGAGCAGTTCTTC.

The V gene is TRBV9, the J gene TRBJ2-3, with 8 positions matching TRBD1. The V segment lost 3 bases and the J segment 6 bases; nucleotides outside the gene matches: 6. The CDR3 consists of 14 residues. Germline V CDR1 and CDR2: SGDLS, YYNGEE. In nucleotides, the CDR3 is TGTGCCAGCAGCGCGACAGGGGTCGTGGATACGCAGTATTTT. This codes for CASSATGVVDTQYF.

This chain links TRBV6-1 with TRBJ1-2, with 9 positions matching TRBD1. Germline CDR1 and CDR2: MNHNS and SASEGT. The CDR3 loop spans 18 amino acids. V was pared by 1 base and J by 7 bases, with 16 bases of the junction left unmatched. This chain's CDR3 is CASSEDTSRDRVRGGYTF. CDR3 sequence (DNA): TGTGCCAGCAGTGAAGATACCTCCCGGGACAGGGTTCGAGGTGGCTACACCTTC.

The rearrangement uses TRBV11-2 and TRBJ1-3, with no clear D. CDR1 and CDR2 from the germline V gene are SGHAT and FQNNGV. Trimming pared 4 bases from V and 7 bases from J, leaving 20 bases between. There are 16 residues in the CDR3. DNA for the CDR3: TGTGCCAGCAGCTCAGAAGGACCGAGTTACGGGAACACCATATATTTT. Its translation: CASSSEGPSYGNTIYF.

This rearrangement joins TRBV30 to TRBJ1-5; D not certain. V lost 5 bases to trimming and J lost 2 bases, with 7 bases between them. The germline V gene has CDR1 GTSNPN and CDR2 SVGIG (reference sequence). The CDR3 extends over 12 amino acids. The CDR3 nucleotides are TGTGCCTGGGGCGGGGGCAATCAGCCCCAGCATTTT. Translating it yields CAWGGGNQPQHF.

The V gene is TRBV7-9, the J gene TRBJ2-7; tentative D call: TRBD2 (6 bases). This CDR3 comprises 14 residues. V lost 3 bases and J 2 bases, leaving 11 bases between the germline ends. Germline CDR1 is SEHNR and CDR2 is FQNEAQ (reference sequence). CDR3 DNA: TGTGCCAGCAGCTTGGAGGGGAAGGCCTACGAGCAGTACTTC. Protein sequence: CASSLEGKAYEQYF.

This clone was detected a few times. V usage is TRBV5-4 and J usage is TRBJ1-4; D not resolved. Germline loops: CDR1 SGHNT, CDR2 YYREEE (reference sequence). The germline V and J ends were trimmed by 2 bases and 1 base, with 6 bases remaining between them. The CDR3 covers 14 residues. The CDR3 sequence is CASSLQLTNEKLFF. The DNA for the CDR3 is TGTGCCAGCAGCTTACAGCTAACTAATGAAAAACTGTTTTTT.

The CDR3 DNA sequence: TGCGCCAGCAGCTTGGCGCAGCGGGGGCCCAGCTCCTACGAGCAGTACTTC. It encodes CASSLAQRGPSSYEQYF. This chain uses TRBV5-1 with TRBJ2-7; 8 bases fit TRBD2. The CDR3 totals 17 residues. V shed 0 bases and J 0 bases; nucleotides not matched to a gene: 8. CDR1 and CDR2 (germline): SGHRS, YFSETQ.

This sequence joins TRBV5-6 and TRBJ1-2; TRBD1 is a possible D gene (6 bases). CDR1 and CDR2 (germline): SGHDT, YYEEEE. The CDR3 loop spans 18 amino acids. Trimming removed 4 bases from V and 4 bases from J, with 26 bases in between. The CDR3 DNA is TGTGCCAGCAGCAGGTACTCCGGGACACCCGAGGAGGGCTATGGCTACACCTTC. It specifies CASSRYSGTPEEGYGYTF.

The genes are TRBV10-2 and TRBJ2-5; the match to TRBD2 covers 10 bases. The CDR3 sequence is 16 residues long. V lost 3 bases to trimming and J lost 1 base; unmatched junction nucleotides: 5. Germline V gene data show CDR1 as WSHSY and CDR2 as SAAADI. DNA of the CDR3: TGCGCCAGCAGTGACTGGGCTAGCGGGAGCCAAGAGACCCAGTACTTC. As protein: CASSDWASGSQETQYF.

The CDR3 DNA sequence: TGCGCCAGCAGCTTGGACGGGGCCTCCGATACCTATGGCTACACCTTC. Translated, it gives CASSLDGASDTYGYTF. The chain has TRBV5-1 and TRBJ1-2; tentative D call: TRBD1 (5 bases). The length of the CDR3 is 16 residues. V lost 0 bases and J lost 4, with 16 bases in between. Germline CDR1 is SGHRS and CDR2 is YFSETQ.

This sequence joins TRBV5-1 and TRBJ1-6; weak D call: TRBD1 (6 bases). The CDR3 is 16 residues long. CDR1 and CDR2 from the germline V gene are SGHRS and YFSETQ. The germline V and J ends were trimmed by 0 bases and 9 bases, with 16 bases remaining between them. The CDR3 DNA reads as TGCGCCAGCAGCTTGGAACAGGGAAGGGGTCTTTCACCCCTCCACTTT. The encoded protein is CASSLEQGRGLSPLHF. Looking up the rest from reference TRBV5-1 and TRBJ1-6 gives the full variable domain: KAGVTQTPRYLIKTRGQQVTLSCSPISGHRSVSWYQQTPGQGLQFLFEYFSETQRNKGNFPGRFSGRQFSNSRSEMNVSTLELGDSALYLCASSLEQGRGLSPLHFGNGTRLTVT.

The chain employs TRBV19 and TRBJ2-7; D is possibly TRBD2 (6 bases). From germline, CDR1 is LNHDA and CDR2 SQIVND (reference sequence). Between the trimmed V and J ends, which lost 1 base and 5 bases, there was a span of 12 bases. This CDR3 contains 14 residues. The CDR3, as DNA: TGTGCCAGTAGTATAGTGGGCGGCGGGGACGAGCAGTACTTC. Protein product: CASSIVGGGDEQYF.